Here is one T cell receptor (beta chain) with its context. As yet, its antigen is unknown. These data are taken from a study of T cell repertoires in cytomegalovirus infection. This CDR3 has 19 amino acids. CDR1 and CDR2 from the germline V gene are SGDLS and YYNGEE. Between the trimmed V and J ends, which lost 1 base and 1 base, there was a span of 24 bases. MiXCR was run by TCRdb on the reads, yielding one entry per CDR3 protein. The profile shows 20,000 to 25,000 distinct CDR3 sequences, about 40% of them singletons. Study findings and constraints: Across the ex vivo response, the dominant clonotypes were HLA-C-restricted CMV-specific TCR beta clonotypes.

The sample was CD8+ T cells from cultured PBMCs, taken from culture after CMV antigen stimulation. The TCR sequence derives from a human donor in good health (CMV status not recorded). Some clones in this sample may be carry-over from other donors' samples. The chain employs TRBV9 and TRBJ2-7; maybe TRBD1 (6 bases). The CDR3 sequence is CASSVPKTDRSLVSYEQYF. CDR3 coding DNA: TGTGCCAGCAGCGTACCCAAAACAGACAGGTCCCTGGTATCCTACGAGCAGTACTTC.